These T cell receptor beta chains were read from a single sample in a study of T cell responses to AZD1222 COVID-19 vaccine. The method was immunoSEQ multiplex PCR; TCRdb's version includes in-frame clones alone and lacks a portion of them. The sample has 95,000 to 150,000 clones, 70% to 90% seen once. The starting material was peripheral blood, obtained 28 days after the second AZD1222 dose. The source is an adult who received the AZD1222 COVID-19 vaccine. Both conserved end residues are part of each CDR3.

v_gene	j_gene	CDR3aa
TRBV7-8	TRBJ2-1	CASTLQGASYNEQFF
TRBV5-1	TRBJ2-1	CASSSEGGAGAYNEQFF
TRBV9	TRBJ1-4	CASSQGGGTNEKLFF
TRBV7-9	TRBJ1-1	CASSTNRELNTEAFF
TRBV5-4	TRBJ1-1	CASSLGSDTEAFF
TRBV9	TRBJ2-1	CASAMGRGEAYNEQFF
TRBV7-8	TRBJ1-5	CASSLAGGNQPQHF
TRBV7-2	TRBJ1-1	CASNRQNTEAFF
TRBV21-1	TRBJ1-1	CASSKPPSGGKTEAFF
TRBV2	TRBJ1-2	CASTWGQVNYGYTF
TRBV7-6	TRBJ2-3	CASSLYAGVDFTDTQYF
TRBV6-5	TRBJ1-2	CASSYNTRGYGYTF
TRBV30	TRBJ1-4	CAWSVSTGGEKLFF
TRBV4-1	TRBJ1-1	CASSPALGNTEAFF
TRBV5-1	TRBJ1-1	CASSSQGGNTEAFF
TRBV2	TRBJ2-1	CASSAQGLVDEQFF
TRBV7-2	TRBJ2-5	CASTMYQETQYF
TRBV4-1	TRBJ2-7	CASSQSGPLYEQYF
TRBV15	TRBJ2-7	CATSREAGIDEQYF
TRBV27	TRBJ1-2	CASSLVPRQGYGYTF
TRBV30	TRBJ2-1	CAWSRGAANEQFF
TRBV23-1	TRBJ2-3	CASRGPAGGTDTQYF
TRBV7-2	TRBJ2-5	CASSLVVSGGRETQYF
TRBV28	TRBJ2-3	CASSLPPVDTQYF
TRBV6-2/TRBV6-3	TRBJ2-7	CASSFSGGRFYEQYF
TRBV6-5	TRBJ2-1	CASSYSINNEQFF
TRBV11-3	TRBJ2-3	CASSGPSTDTQYF
TRBV19	TRBJ1-3	CASSIGSSSGNTIYF
TRBV6-5	TRBJ2-7	CAGAGREREQYF
TRBV7-2	TRBJ2-7	CASSDGPRYEQYF
TRBV10-3	TRBJ1-1	CAISELGLGTEAFF
TRBV5-1	TRBJ2-2	CASSLWTGYTGELFF
TRBV24-1	TRBJ2-5	CATSGGQVGETQYF
TRBV7-2	TRBJ2-3	CASSLDWTDTQYF
TRBV18	TRBJ1-5	CASSPGFNQPQHF